This is a list of T cell receptor beta chains from one sample in a study of cytomegalovirus exposure and HLA in healthy donors. The data were produced by immunoSEQ multiplex PCR, yet TCRdb's version contains in-frame clones alone and is incomplete. The sample lists around 200,000 clones; almost 85% were seen once. The source material was PBMCs. The receptors come from a woman aged 40 to 50 in good health and CMV-seronegative. The CDR3 runs from the conserved cysteine through the conserved F or W. D genes are given only for firm matches. Only some rows state a clone size, as once, few, many or a class for expanded clones.

d_gene: TRBD1; j_gene: TRBJ2-7; v_gene: TRBV6-5; abundance: NA; CDR3nt: TGTGCCAGCAGAGCCGGGACAGCTTCCTACGAGCAGTACTTC; CDR3aa: CASRAGTASYEQYF
d_gene: TRBD2; j_gene: TRBJ2-3; v_gene: TRBV6-5; abundance: NA; CDR3nt: TGTGCCACCGGAGAGGCGGGGGGAAACACAGATACGCAGTATTTT; CDR3aa: CATGEAGGNTDTQYF
d_gene: TRBD1; j_gene: TRBJ2-7; v_gene: TRBV5-6; abundance: few; CDR3nt: TGTGCCAGCAGCTTCGGGGACAGGGAGTTCTACGAGCAGTACTTC; CDR3aa: CASSFGDREFYEQYF
d_gene: TRBD1; j_gene: TRBJ1-6; v_gene: TRBV5-6; abundance: NA; CDR3nt: TGTGCCAGCAGCTTCGACAGGGGTCGGGATAATTCACCCCTCCACTTT; CDR3aa: CASSFDRGRDNSPLHF
d_gene: TRBD2; j_gene: TRBJ2-5; v_gene: TRBV5-1; abundance: NA; CDR3nt: TGCGCCAGCAGCTTGGGACTAGCGGGGGGGCGCACCCACGAGACCCAGTACTTC; CDR3aa: CASSLGLAGGRTHETQYF
d_gene: NA; j_gene: TRBJ2-2; v_gene: TRBV9; abundance: NA; CDR3nt: TGTGCCAGCAGGGTGGGGGCAGAACTCACCGGGGAGCTGTTTTTT; CDR3aa: CASRVGAELTGELFF
d_gene: NA; j_gene: TRBJ2-7; v_gene: TRBV7-8; abundance: NA; CDR3nt: TGTGCCAGCAGCTTAGATCCGGGTTTGATCTACGAGCAGTACTTC; CDR3aa: CASSLDPGLIYEQYF
d_gene: NA; j_gene: TRBJ1-6; v_gene: TRBV4-1; abundance: NA; CDR3nt: TGCGCCAGCAGCGAGGCCAGCTCCTATAATTCACCCCTCCACTTT; CDR3aa: CASSEASSYNSPLHF
d_gene: NA; j_gene: TRBJ2-3; v_gene: TRBV19; abundance: few; CDR3nt: TGTGCCAGTAGGAGGGTGTGGGAAACAGATACGCAGTATTTT; CDR3aa: CASRRVWETDTQYF
d_gene: NA; j_gene: TRBJ1-2; v_gene: TRBV4-3; abundance: NA; CDR3nt: TGCGCCAGCAGCCAGGCGGTAAACTATGGCTACACCTTC; CDR3aa: CASSQAVNYGYTF
d_gene: TRBD2; j_gene: TRBJ2-6; v_gene: TRBV9; abundance: few; CDR3nt: TGTGCCAGCAGCGTGGCCCTTGAGTCTGCGGGGGGGCCTAATGGGGCCAACGTCCTGACTTTC; CDR3aa: CASSVALESAGGPNGANVLTF
d_gene: TRBD1; j_gene: TRBJ2-7; v_gene: TRBV6-5; abundance: NA; CDR3nt: TGTGCCAGCAGTTACTTCCGGGACAGCTACGAGCAGTACTTC; CDR3aa: CASSYFRDSYEQYF
d_gene: TRBD2; j_gene: TRBJ2-2; v_gene: TRBV7-6; abundance: NA; CDR3nt: TGTGCCAGCAGCTCACTAGCGGGGGGGCACAACACCGGGGAGCTGTTTTTT; CDR3aa: CASSSLAGGHNTGELFF
d_gene: TRBD1; j_gene: TRBJ1-2; v_gene: TRBV7-9; abundance: once; CDR3nt: TGTTCCAGCAGTTCGGGACAGTATGGCTACACCTTC; CDR3aa: CSSSSGQYGYTF
d_gene: TRBD2; j_gene: TRBJ2-1; v_gene: TRBV7-6; abundance: NA; CDR3nt: TGTGCCAGCAGCTTAGTGGAGGGGCTAGCGGGGGACACTCGCCAGCCGTACAATGAGCAGTTCTTC; CDR3aa: CASSLVEGLAGDTRQPYNEQFF
d_gene: NA; j_gene: TRBJ2-1; v_gene: TRBV11-2; abundance: NA; CDR3nt: TGTGCCAGCAGCTTAGGTTTGAGTGAGCAGTTCTTC; CDR3aa: CASSLGLSEQFF
d_gene: TRBD2; j_gene: TRBJ2-5; v_gene: TRBV28; abundance: NA; CDR3nt: TGTGCCAGCAGTAATAGCGGGGGCGGTTTTTCGGAGACCCAGTACTTC; CDR3aa: CASSNSGGGFSETQYF
d_gene: TRBD2; j_gene: TRBJ2-1; v_gene: TRBV6-6; abundance: NA; CDR3nt: TGTGCCAGCAGTTACCGTAGCGGGAACTCCTACAATGAGCAGTTCTTC; CDR3aa: CASSYRSGNSYNEQFF
d_gene: TRBD1; j_gene: TRBJ1-1; v_gene: TRBV27; abundance: NA; CDR3nt: TGTGCCAGCAGTTTAGACAGGGGGTTATCTACTGAAGCTTTCTTT; CDR3aa: CASSLDRGLSTEAFF
d_gene: TRBD1; j_gene: TRBJ2-7; v_gene: TRBV18; abundance: NA; CDR3nt: TGTGCCAGCTCACCAAGGGGGCCCTACGAGCAGTACTTC; CDR3aa: CASSPRGPYEQYF
d_gene: NA; j_gene: TRBJ1-1; v_gene: TRBV30; abundance: NA; CDR3nt: TGTGCCTGGTCCTACAGGGCGGAGACTGAAGCTTTCTTT; CDR3aa: CAWSYRAETEAFF
d_gene: NA; j_gene: TRBJ2-2; v_gene: TRBV2; abundance: NA; CDR3nt: TGTGCCAGCCGGGACTCCTTGGCGGGGGAGCTGTTTTTT; CDR3aa: CASRDSLAGELFF
d_gene: NA; j_gene: TRBJ2-2; v_gene: TRBV14; abundance: NA; CDR3nt: TGTGCCAGCAGCCAAGGGAGAGGGCCGAACACCGGGGAGCTGTTTTTT; CDR3aa: CASSQGRGPNTGELFF
d_gene: NA; j_gene: TRBJ2-5; v_gene: TRBV30; abundance: NA; CDR3nt: TGTGCCTGGAGTCGGGGGTACCGCCTTCAAGAGACCCAGTACTTC; CDR3aa: CAWSRGYRLQETQYF
d_gene: TRBD2; j_gene: TRBJ2-2; v_gene: TRBV7-7; abundance: few; CDR3nt: TGTGCTAGCAGTTCAAAGCGGGGGCACACCGGGGAGCTGTTTTTT; CDR3aa: CASSSKRGHTGELFF
d_gene: NA; j_gene: TRBJ2-5; v_gene: TRBV5-8; abundance: NA; CDR3nt: TGTGCCAGCAGCTGGCCTGGGAGAGAGACCCAGTACTTC; CDR3aa: CASSWPGRETQYF
d_gene: NA; j_gene: TRBJ2-7; v_gene: TRBV6-5; abundance: NA; CDR3nt: TGTGCCAGCAGCAACAACAGGGTAGGCGGCGAGCAGTACTTC; CDR3aa: CASSNNRVGGEQYF
d_gene: NA; j_gene: TRBJ2-4; v_gene: TRBV5-1; abundance: NA; CDR3nt: TGCGCCAGCAGCTTGGCCGTGGGACAGGCAGCTCGTTTGCGGGGGAACATTCAGTACTTC; CDR3aa: CASSLAVGQAARLRGNIQYF
d_gene: TRBD1; j_gene: TRBJ2-1; v_gene: TRBV5-1; abundance: NA; CDR3nt: TGCGCCAGCAGCTTGGGACAGGGGGCTTTCAATGAGCAGTTCTTC; CDR3aa: CASSLGQGAFNEQFF
d_gene: NA; j_gene: TRBJ2-7; v_gene: TRBV15; abundance: once; CDR3nt: TGTGCCACCAGCAGAGAGGCGGGGGCGATCAGCGAGCAGTACTTC; CDR3aa: CATSREAGAISEQYF
d_gene: NA; j_gene: TRBJ2-2; v_gene: TRBV25-1; abundance: NA; CDR3nt: TGTGCCAGCAGCAGGGTTGGGACCGGGGAGCTGTTTTTT; CDR3aa: CASSRVGTGELFF
d_gene: TRBD2; j_gene: TRBJ2-7; v_gene: TRBV4-1; abundance: NA; CDR3nt: TGCGCCAGCAGCCAAGCCGGAATCTCTAGCGGCTTATCCTACGAGCAGTACTTC; CDR3aa: CASSQAGISSGLSYEQYF
d_gene: TRBD2; j_gene: TRBJ2-7; v_gene: TRBV7-2; abundance: NA; CDR3nt: TGTGCCAGCAGCTTAGGCCGGACTAGCGGGGGGGTGATCCCCTACGAGCAGTACTTC; CDR3aa: CASSLGRTSGGVIPYEQYF
d_gene: NA; j_gene: TRBJ1-1; v_gene: TRBV30; abundance: NA; CDR3nt: TGTGCCTGGAGTAAGACACAGAACACTGAAGCTTTCTTT; CDR3aa: CAWSKTQNTEAFF
d_gene: NA; j_gene: TRBJ1-2; v_gene: TRBV7-6; abundance: NA; CDR3nt: TGTGCCAGCAGTCCGAGGGTGGCGGGCAGAAACCCCCTGGAGGGCTACACCTTC; CDR3aa: CASSPRVAGRNPLEGYTF
d_gene: NA; j_gene: TRBJ1-3; v_gene: TRBV12-5; abundance: few; CDR3nt: TGTGCTAGTGGTTTGCCCCGGGGACACCCTACCTCTGGAAACACCATATATTTT; CDR3aa: CASGLPRGHPTSGNTIYF
d_gene: NA; j_gene: TRBJ2-7; v_gene: TRBV18; abundance: once; CDR3nt: TGTGCCAGCTCACCACGGGACAAAGTAGGTTTAGAGCAGTACTTC; CDR3aa: CASSPRDKVGLEQYF
d_gene: NA; j_gene: TRBJ1-5; v_gene: TRBV30; abundance: NA; CDR3nt: TGTGCCTGGAGTGGAGGGCAACACCAGCCCCAGCATTTT; CDR3aa: CAWSGGQHQPQHF
d_gene: NA; j_gene: TRBJ1-4; v_gene: TRBV6-1; abundance: NA; CDR3nt: TGTGCCAGCGCGCAGACAAAACAAGAAAAACTGTTTTTT; CDR3aa: CASAQTKQEKLFF
d_gene: NA; j_gene: TRBJ1-6; v_gene: TRBV6-1; abundance: NA; CDR3nt: TGTGCCAGTGGGGGACACCTCGTAGGGGAATCACCCCTCCACTTT; CDR3aa: CASGGHLVGESPLHF
d_gene: NA; j_gene: TRBJ1-6; v_gene: TRBV6-5; abundance: NA; CDR3nt: TGTGCCAGCAAACACTCAGGGCCAGGGTCACCCCTCCACTTT; CDR3aa: CASKHSGPGSPLHF
d_gene: NA; j_gene: TRBJ1-1; v_gene: TRBV5-1; abundance: NA; CDR3nt: TGCGCCAGCAGCTACGTGGCAGGGAAGGCTGAAGCTTTCTTT; CDR3aa: CASSYVAGKAEAFF
d_gene: TRBD1; j_gene: TRBJ1-1; v_gene: TRBV6-5; abundance: NA; CDR3nt: TGTGCCAGCAAGCGACAGGGGGCAAACACTGAAGCTTTCTTT; CDR3aa: CASKRQGANTEAFF
d_gene: TRBD1; j_gene: TRBJ2-5; v_gene: TRBV7-3; abundance: few; CDR3nt: TGTGCCAGCAGCTTAGGGACAGGAGCCGAGACCCAGTACTTC; CDR3aa: CASSLGTGAETQYF
d_gene: NA; j_gene: TRBJ1-2; v_gene: TRBV7-9; abundance: NA; CDR3nt: TGTGCCAGCAGCTTAACGGCCCAGGGCCATGGCTACACCTTC; CDR3aa: CASSLTAQGHGYTF
d_gene: NA; j_gene: TRBJ2-7; v_gene: TRBV5-6; abundance: NA; CDR3nt: TGTGCCAGCAGCCTGGGGCTAGCGCTCGAGCAGTACTTC; CDR3aa: CASSLGLALEQYF
d_gene: TRBD2; j_gene: TRBJ2-7; v_gene: TRBV6-6; abundance: NA; CDR3nt: TGTGCCAGCAGTTGGGGGACTAGCGGACCTTACGAGCAGTACTTC; CDR3aa: CASSWGTSGPYEQYF
d_gene: NA; j_gene: TRBJ2-2; v_gene: TRBV4-2; abundance: NA; CDR3nt: TGTGCCAGCAGCCTACAGGGATGGAAAACCGGGGAGCTGTTTTTT; CDR3aa: CASSLQGWKTGELFF
d_gene: TRBD2; j_gene: TRBJ2-1; v_gene: TRBV2; abundance: NA; CDR3nt: TGTGCCAGCACCTGGGTGGCTAGCGGCCTGAATGAGCAGTTCTTC; CDR3aa: CASTWVASGLNEQFF
d_gene: NA; j_gene: TRBJ1-5; v_gene: TRBV19; abundance: NA; CDR3nt: TGTGCCAGTAGTATGAGGAGTAGCAATCAGCCCCAGCATTTT; CDR3aa: CASSMRSSNQPQHF
d_gene: TRBD1; j_gene: TRBJ2-7; v_gene: TRBV11-2; abundance: NA; CDR3nt: TGTGCCAGCAGCTCGTCTGAACAGGGGGCCTACTACGAGCAGTACTTC; CDR3aa: CASSSSEQGAYYEQYF
d_gene: TRBD1; j_gene: TRBJ2-5; v_gene: TRBV29-1; abundance: NA; CDR3nt: TGCAGCGTGTTCCGGGACAGGGTATCTGAGACCCAGTACTTC; CDR3aa: CSVFRDRVSETQYF
d_gene: TRBD1; j_gene: TRBJ2-3; v_gene: TRBV10-2; abundance: NA; CDR3nt: TGCGCCAGCAGTGTGTATGTCGGACAGGGCTCAGATACGCAGTATTTT; CDR3aa: CASSVYVGQGSDTQYF
d_gene: NA; j_gene: TRBJ2-5; v_gene: TRBV30; abundance: NA; CDR3nt: TGTGCCTGGAGTGTAGGCAGACACTACCAAGAGACCCAGTACTTC; CDR3aa: CAWSVGRHYQETQYF
d_gene: NA; j_gene: TRBJ1-4; v_gene: TRBV6-1; abundance: NA; CDR3nt: TGTGCCAGCAGTTCCAGGGGATTGGGGGAAAAACTGTTTTTT; CDR3aa: CASSSRGLGEKLFF
d_gene: TRBD1; j_gene: TRBJ1-5; v_gene: TRBV28; abundance: NA; CDR3nt: TGTGCCAGCAGTTTAACAGGGGGTTCGGGCAATCAGCCCCAGCATTTT; CDR3aa: CASSLTGGSGNQPQHF